The 19 T cell receptor beta chains below were found in one sample sequenced in a study of cytomegalovirus exposure and HLA in healthy donors. Primers included in the PCR were 60 Vbeta and 13 Jbeta primers. TCRdb's table, derived via immunoSEQ multiplex PCR, lists solely in-frame clones and lacks some. The sample has under 150,000 clones, roughly 86% seen once. The sequenced material came from PBMCs. These receptors all come from a man younger than 30 in good health and CMV-seronegative.

The J gene is TRBJ2-5, the V gene TRBV4-1; TRBD1 agrees at 10 bases. The end of the DNA is better explained by TRBJ2-7, so the J call may be wrong. The CDR3 covers 16 residues. Germline CDR1 reads MGHRA; CDR2 reads YSYEKL. The CDR3 loop reads CASSLTGTGDFYEQYF. The CDR3 region has the DNA TGCGCCAGCAGCCTCACCGGGACAGGGGACTTCTACGAGCAGTACTTC.

A single count supports this clone. The rearrangement links TRBV13 to TRBJ2-7; 11 bases are a match to TRBD1. The CDR3 has 15 residues. CDR1 and CDR2 (germline): PRHDT, FYEKMQ (reference sequence). J lost 5 bases, V lost 5 bases, and 8 bases had no gene match. The CDR3 sequence is CASSTAWGQGDEQYF. The CDR3 DNA follows: TGTGCCAGCAGCACTGCATGGGGACAGGGGGACGAGCAGTACTTC.

The rearrangement joins TRBV10-1 to TRBJ1-1; 7 bases agree with TRBD1. The CDR3 covers 14 residues. Per the germline V gene, CDR1 is WNHNN and CDR2 is SYGVQD (reference sequence). Unmatched junction bases numbered 7, after V lost 4 bases and J lost 5 bases. The CDR3 DNA follows: TGCGCCAGCAGTGGGGACAGTCCTCGGACTGAAGCTTTCTTT. Translating it yields CASSGDSPRTEAFF.

The chain combines TRBV4-1 with TRBJ2-3; TRBD2 aligns across 8 bases. This CDR3 has 15 amino acids. Germline CDR1 MGHRA, CDR2 YSYEKL. J lost 3 bases, V lost 6 bases, and 8 bases had no gene match. The CDR3 nucleotides read TGCGCCAGCAGTCCCGGGACTAGAATAACAGATACGCAGTATTTT. Encoded protein: CASSPGTRITDTQYF.

The CDR3 bases are TGTGCCAGCAGCCCTTTTGGCAATCAGCCCCAGCATTTT. Protein product: CASSPFGNQPQHF. The V and J genes are TRBV6-6 and TRBJ1-5; D call uncertain. Germline CDR1 reads MNHNY; CDR2 reads SVGAGI (reference sequence). Between the trimmed V and J ends, which lost 6 bases and 2 bases, there was a span of 8 bases. This CDR3 is built from 13 residues.

The chain is built from TRBV13 and TRBJ1-6; D unclear. This CDR3 spans 15 amino acids. V was clipped by 3 bases and J by 7 bases, with 13 bases between them. Germline lookup yields CDR1 PRHDT and CDR2 FYEKMQ (reference sequence). In DNA, the CDR3 is TGTGCCAGCAGCTTCGGGAGAAGGCGAAATTCACCCCTCCACTTT. It encodes CASSFGRRRNSPLHF.

DNA for the CDR3: TGTGCCAGCAGGGCATCTGGGGCCAACGTCCTGACTTTC. This gives the protein CASRASGANVLTF. This chain uses TRBV7-8 with TRBJ2-6; D not certain. The CDR3 sequence is 13 residues long. Germline V lookup: CDR1 SGHVS, CDR2 FQNEAQ. Trimming removed 6 bases at V and 1 base at J, with 4 bases between.

The chain couples TRBV4-3 to TRBJ2-5, with D perhaps matching TRBD2 (7 bases). The assigned J gene may be wrong: the sequence end matches TRBJ2-7 better. This CDR3 has 17 amino acids. From germline, CDR1 is LGHNA and CDR2 YSLEER. The CDR3 DNA reads TGCGCCAGCAGCCAAGGATGGGGGGGCCGTGCTTCCTACGAGCAGTACTTC. Translating gives CASSQGWGGRASYEQYF.

This chain joins TRBV9 and TRBJ1-3; 7 bases map to TRBD1. Germline-derived CDR1 and CDR2 are SGDLS and YYNGEE. This CDR3 contains 15 residues. V dropped 3 bases and J dropped 3; count of bases not matched to a gene: 6. This chain's CDR3 is CASSGQGMVGNTIYF. The CDR3 DNA reads as TGTGCCAGCAGCGGACAGGGAATGGTTGGAAACACCATATATTTT.

The chain couples TRBV9 to TRBJ2-1; TRBD2 is a possible D gene (6 bases). The germline V gene encodes CDR1 SGDLS and CDR2 YYNGEE. The CDR3 is made up of 16 amino acids. The germline V and J ends were trimmed by 0 bases and 8 bases, with 18 bases remaining between them. The CDR3 DNA reads TGTGCCAGCAGCGTAGAAACACGGGGAGGCCTCGATGAGCAGTTCTTC. This translates into CASSVETRGGLDEQFF.

The chain employs TRBV19 and TRBJ1-2; 8 bases are shared with TRBD1. CDR3 length: 15 residues. The germline V gene has CDR1 LNHDA and CDR2 SQIVND (reference sequence). J lost 3 bases, V lost 3 bases, and 6 bases had no gene match. DNA of the CDR3: TGTGCCAGTAGTATGTGGGGGACAGGAGACTATGGCTACACCTTC. Translation: CASSMWGTGDYGYTF.

This chain connects TRBV6-5 to TRBJ1-5; weak D call: TRBD1 (6 bases). The germline CDR1 and CDR2 sequences are MNHEY and SVGAGI. The CDR3 spans 14 residues. The V and J ends lost 4 bases and 6 bases respectively, with 13 bases between them. Here the CDR3 reads CASSSGKTGQPQHF. The CDR3, as DNA: TGTGCCAGCAGTTCCGGTAAGACAGGTCAGCCCCAGCATTTT.

The gene calls are TRBV4-2 and TRBJ2-2; 10 bases align to TRBD2. This CDR3 has 18 amino acids. CDR1 and CDR2 from the germline V gene are LGHNA and YNFKEQ. V gave up 1 base and J gave up 6 bases; unmatched junction bases: 11. The CDR3 is CASSQGSRERGGAGELFF. DNA for the CDR3: TGTGCCAGCAGCCAAGGGTCAAGGGAGCGGGGGGGCGCCGGGGAGCTGTTTTTT.

The gene calls are TRBV5-1 and TRBJ1-1; D is undetermined. This CDR3 comprises 13 residues. The germline gives CDR1 SGHRS, CDR2 YFSETQ. The V end lost 0 bases, the J end lost 1 base, and 4 bases lay between the germline ends. CDR3 nucleotide sequence: TGCGCCAGCAGCTTGGAACAGAACACTGAAGCTTTCTTT. Translated, it gives CASSLEQNTEAFF.

The chain combines TRBV5-8 with TRBJ2-1; D possibly corresponds to TRBD2 (6 bases). The length of the CDR3 is 15 residues. The germline CDR1 and CDR2 sequences are SGHTS and YDEGEE. V was cut by 3 bases and J by 5 bases, with 15 bases left in between. CDR3 protein: CASSSGLTTNNEQFF. Here the CDR3 DNA reads TGTGCCAGCAGCTCGGGACTCACGACTAACAATGAGCAGTTCTTC.

The V and J genes are TRBV11-2 and TRBJ2-5; 7 bases agree with TRBD2. CDR3 size: 15 residues. V shed 6 bases and J 2 bases; nucleotides not matched to a gene: 9. The germline V gene encodes CDR1 SGHAT and CDR2 FQNNGV. The CDR3 nucleotides are TGTGCCAGCAGACCGATACGGGGGGTGCAAGAGACCCAGTACTTC. It codes for CASRPIRGVQETQYF.

The table lists this clone with a few counts. J is TRBJ1-3 and V is TRBV6-5; maybe TRBD1 (6 bases). CDR3 length equals 14 residues. V dropped 7 bases and J dropped 4 bases, with 14 bases sitting between them. In germline, CDR1 is MNHEY, CDR2 SVGAGI. The CDR3 DNA sequence: TGTGCCAGCACGCCCACAGGGCGGGGAAACACCATATATTTT. Its translation: CASTPTGRGNTIYF.

With regard to this clone: At one boundary the junction diverges from the germline segment, which might be a read error. CDR3 nucleotide sequence: TGTGCTAGCAGCTTGGTTGCGTGGGGGGGTACAGATACGCAGTATTTT. This sequence encodes CASSLVAWGGTDTQYF. This chain joins TRBV5-4 and TRBJ2-3; 7 nucleotides align to TRBD2. Germline values: CDR1 SGHNT, CDR2 YYREEE (reference sequence). The CDR3 consists of 16 residues.

The chain links TRBV7-7 to TRBJ2-2; possible D gene TRBD1, 6 bases. There are 14 residues in the CDR3. The V end lost 11 bases, the J end lost 3 bases, and 16 bases lay between the germline ends. Germline-derived CDR1 and CDR2 are SSHAT and FNYEAQ (reference sequence). The CDR3 reads CAVAGTHYTGELFF. The CDR3 coding sequence is TGTGCCGTGGCCGGGACACACTACACCGGGGAGCTGTTTTTT.